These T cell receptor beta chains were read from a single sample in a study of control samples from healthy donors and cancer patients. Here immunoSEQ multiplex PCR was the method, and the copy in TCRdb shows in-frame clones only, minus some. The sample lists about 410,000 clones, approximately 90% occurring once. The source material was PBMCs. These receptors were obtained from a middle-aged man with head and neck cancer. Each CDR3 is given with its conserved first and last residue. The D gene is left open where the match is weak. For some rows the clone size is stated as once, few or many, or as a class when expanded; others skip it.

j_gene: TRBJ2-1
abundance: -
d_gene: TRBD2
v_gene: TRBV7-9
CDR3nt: TGTGCCAGCAGCTTAGGACTAGCGGGGAGCGGGGGTGAGCAGTTCTTC
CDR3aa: CASSLGLAGSGGEQFF

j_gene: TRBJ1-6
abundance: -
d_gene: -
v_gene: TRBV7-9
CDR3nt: TGTGCCAGCAGCTTAGGGACCCATTCACCCCTCCACTTT
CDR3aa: CASSLGTHSPLHF

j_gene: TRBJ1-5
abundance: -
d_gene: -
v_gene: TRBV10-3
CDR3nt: TGTGCCATTGGGGACGGGGGGGCTTATCAGCCCCAGCATTTT
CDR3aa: CAIGDGGAYQPQHF

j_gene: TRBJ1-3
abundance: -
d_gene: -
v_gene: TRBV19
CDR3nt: TGTGCCAGTCGAAATCAGGGCTGGACTGGAAACACCATATATTTT
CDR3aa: CASRNQGWTGNTIYF

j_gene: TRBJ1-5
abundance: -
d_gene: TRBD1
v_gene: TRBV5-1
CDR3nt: TGCGCCAGCAGCTTGACAGGGGGCAATCAGCCCCAGCATTTT
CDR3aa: CASSLTGGNQPQHF

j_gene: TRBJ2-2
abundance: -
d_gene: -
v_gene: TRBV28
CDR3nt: TGTGCCAGCAGTCCTATCTCGTTTGGGGAGCTGTTTTTT
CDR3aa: CASSPISFGELFF

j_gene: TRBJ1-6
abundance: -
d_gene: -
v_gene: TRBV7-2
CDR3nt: TGTGCCAGCAGTTCAACGTCACAGGGAAATTCACCCCTCCACTTT
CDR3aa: CASSSTSQGNSPLHF

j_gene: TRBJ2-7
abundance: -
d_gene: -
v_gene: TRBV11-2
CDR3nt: TGTGCCAGCAGCTTCCCGGGTTACGAGCAGTACTTC
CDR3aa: CASSFPGYEQYF

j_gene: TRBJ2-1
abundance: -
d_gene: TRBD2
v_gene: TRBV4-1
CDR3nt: TGCGCCAGCAGCCAAGATGGGACTAGCGGGAGTTCATACAATGAGCAGTTCTTC
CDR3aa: CASSQDGTSGSSYNEQFF

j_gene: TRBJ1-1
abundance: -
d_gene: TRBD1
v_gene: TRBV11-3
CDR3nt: TGTGCCAGCAGTGAAGGGACAGGGAAGGTAGCTTTCTTT
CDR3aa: CASSEGTGKVAFF

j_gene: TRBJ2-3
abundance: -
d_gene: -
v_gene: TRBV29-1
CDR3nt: TGCAGCGTTGAGCGGGGTAGCACAGATACGCAGTATTTT
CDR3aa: CSVERGSTDTQYF

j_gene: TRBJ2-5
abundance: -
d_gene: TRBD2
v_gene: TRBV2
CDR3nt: TGCGCCAGCGAGTTAGCGGGGGGGCTGTGGGACCGGCGGGAGACCCAGTACTTC
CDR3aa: CASELAGGLWDRRETQYF

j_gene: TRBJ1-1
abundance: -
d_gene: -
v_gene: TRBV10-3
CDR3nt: TGTGCCATCAGTGGCCCGAAGGAGGGAAGTATGACTGAAGCTTTCTTT
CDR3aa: CAISGPKEGSMTEAFF

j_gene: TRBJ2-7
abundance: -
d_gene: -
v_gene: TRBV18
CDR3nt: TGTGCCAGCTCACCAGATAGTCGGGACTCCTACGAGCAGTACTTC
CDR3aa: CASSPDSRDSYEQYF

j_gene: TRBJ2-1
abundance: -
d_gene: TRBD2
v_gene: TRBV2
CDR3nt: TGTGCCAGCGGACTAGCGGGGTACAATGAGCAGTTCTTC
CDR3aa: CASGLAGYNEQFF

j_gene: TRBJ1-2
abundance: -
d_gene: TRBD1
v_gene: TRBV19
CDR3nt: TGTGCCAGTGTCCCGGGGACAGGGAAAGGCTACACCTTC
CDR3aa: CASVPGTGKGYTF

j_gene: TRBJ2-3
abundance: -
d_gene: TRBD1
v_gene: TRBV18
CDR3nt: TGTGCCAGCTCACCGGCCGACAGGGAAAGCCGGCAGTATTTT
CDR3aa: CASSPADRESRQYF

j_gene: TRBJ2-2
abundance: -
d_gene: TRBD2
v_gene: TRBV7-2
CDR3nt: TGTGCCAGCAGCCGGCAGCGGGGGTTGAACACCGGGGAGCTGTTTTTT
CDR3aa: CASSRQRGLNTGELFF

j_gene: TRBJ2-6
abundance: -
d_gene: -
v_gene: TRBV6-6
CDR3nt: TGTGCCAGCAGTCTCACAGGGGGGGACTCTGGGGCCAACGTCCTGACTTTC
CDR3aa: CASSLTGGDSGANVLTF

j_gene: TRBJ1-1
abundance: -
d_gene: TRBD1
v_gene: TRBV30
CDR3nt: TGTGCCTGGAGTGTACCGCCCCGCCAGGGGGACACTGAAGCTTTCTTT
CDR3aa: CAWSVPPRQGDTEAFF

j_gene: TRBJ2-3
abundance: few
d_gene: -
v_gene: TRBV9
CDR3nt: TGTGCCAGCAGCGTCTCCAGCTCGCTTGCGGGCACAGATACGCAGTATTTT
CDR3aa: CASSVSSSLAGTDTQYF

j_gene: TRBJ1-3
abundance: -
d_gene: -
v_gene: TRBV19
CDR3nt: TGTGCCAGCGGGGACGTCTCTGGAAACACCATATATTTT
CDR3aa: CASGDVSGNTIYF

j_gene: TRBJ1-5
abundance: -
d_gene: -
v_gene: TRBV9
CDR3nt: TGTGCCAGCAGCGTAGGGGCAGGCGATAGCAATCAGCCCCAGCATTTT
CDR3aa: CASSVGAGDSNQPQHF

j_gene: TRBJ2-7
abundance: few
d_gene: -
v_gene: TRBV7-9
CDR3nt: TGTGCCAGCAGCTTACGCACAGAGAGGGCCTACGAGCAGTACTTC
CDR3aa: CASSLRTERAYEQYF